Following are 5 T cell receptor beta chains from one sample sequenced in a study of Graves' ophthalmopathy and Graves' hyperthyroidism. RNA transcripts provided the template for amplifying TCR beta CDR3 regions. After a first-round RT-PCR with HTBI primers, a second-round multiplex PCR was run. TCRdb re-called the multiplex PCR reads with MiXCR, one entry per CDR3 protein. The top ten hold 44% of the sample, which has hundreds of thousands of distinct CDR3 sequences, about 44% seen once. Sequenced input: peripheral blood. All receptors come from an adult man with Graves' ophthalmopathy.

This clonotype was counted a few times. This chain uses TRBV7-2 with TRBJ2-6; either TRBD1 or TRBD2 may fit D (5 bases each). V gave up 8 bases and J gave up 0 bases, with 11 bases separating them. This CDR3 is 15 amino acids long. The germline V gene has CDR1 SGHTA and CDR2 FQGNSA. The CDR3 region has the DNA TGTGCCAGCCGGGACGCTAGCTCTGGGGCCAACGTCCTGACTTTC. Translation gives CASRDASSGANVLTF.

This clonotype came up many times. The J gene is TRBJ2-2, the V gene TRBV7-6; no reliable D call. Trimming pared 4 bases from V and 9 bases from J, leaving 15 bases between. CDR3 length: 14 amino acids. Germline CDR1 reads SGHVS; CDR2 reads FNYEAQ. The CDR3 coding sequence is TGTGCCAGCAGCTCAGAGGTCCTGCCTAGGGAGCTGTTTTTT. This gives the protein CASSSEVLPRELFF.

As to this clonotype: Compared with germline, one end of the junction differs, possibly owing to a read error. V and J are TRBV6-1 and TRBJ2-2, with D perhaps matching TRBD1 or TRBD2 (5 bases each). The CDR3 totals 18 residues. CDR1 and CDR2 (germline): MNHNS, SASEGT. CDR3 sequence: CASSYLMGRADNTGELFF. CDR3 bases: TGTGCCAGCAGTTATCTTATGGGGCGGGCAGACAACACCGGGGAGCTTTTTTTT.

The V and J genes are TRBV12-3 or TRBV12-4 and TRBJ2-7; D remains ambiguous. CDR3 length equals 13 residues. V was clipped by 5 bases and J by 1 base, with 9 bases between them. CDR3 nucleotides: TGTGCCAGCAGTCAGCGCAGGTCCTACGAGCAGTACTTC. Translating it yields CASSQRRSYEQYF.

This chain connects TRBV2 to TRBJ2-7; TRBD2 might be the D (5 bases). The germline V and J ends were trimmed by 7 bases and 3 bases, with 13 bases remaining between them. This CDR3 contains 13 residues. Per germline, CDR1 SNHLY and CDR2 FYNNEI. CDR3 nucleotide sequence: TGTGCCAGCATTAGCAGCGGACGCTACGAGCAGTACTTC. As protein: CASISSGRYEQYF.